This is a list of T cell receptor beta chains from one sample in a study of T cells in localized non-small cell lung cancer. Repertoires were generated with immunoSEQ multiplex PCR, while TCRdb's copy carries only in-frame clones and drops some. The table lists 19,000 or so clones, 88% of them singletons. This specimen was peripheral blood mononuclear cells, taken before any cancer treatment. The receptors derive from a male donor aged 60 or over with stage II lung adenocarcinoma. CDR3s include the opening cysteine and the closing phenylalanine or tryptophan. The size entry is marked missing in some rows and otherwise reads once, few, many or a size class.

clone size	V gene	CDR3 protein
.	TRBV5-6	CASSFVGRANVLTF
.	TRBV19	CASTDAGLGGAGTEAFF
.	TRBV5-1	CASSYTGINTEAFF
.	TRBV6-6	CASSRDSPSTDTQYF
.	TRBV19	CASKYGANTGELFF
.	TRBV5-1	CASSFGQGTYEQYF
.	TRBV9	CASSLFDRVNSPLHF
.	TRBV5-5	CASSLTGGVADTQYF
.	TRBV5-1	CASSPGLFINEQFF
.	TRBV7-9	CASSLDPSGNTIYF
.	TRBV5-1	CASSAGQGVFSGGTQYF
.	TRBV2	CASSELWGPYF
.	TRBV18	CASSPTGTGGTEAFF
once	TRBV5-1	CASSLTLGGRNTIYF
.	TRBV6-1	CASSTQVLQPQHF
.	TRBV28	CASRPSGRGSYNEQFF
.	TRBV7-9	CASSLGGAGGETQYF
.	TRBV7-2	CASSPMTGGKNIQYF
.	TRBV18	CASSSAGWNTEAFF
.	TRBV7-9	CASSPPPGQGTTEAFF
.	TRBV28	CASRGRGFTDTQYF
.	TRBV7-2	CASSRSGTGYYEQYF
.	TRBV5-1	CASRLFDSTYEQYF
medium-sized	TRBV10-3	CAISRTGGLGQPQHF
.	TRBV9	CASSVGQGVPTDTQYF
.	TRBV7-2	CASSFSGNEQFF
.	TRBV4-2	CASSQDGTQNNEQFF
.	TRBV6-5	CASGSVGNTIYF
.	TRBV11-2	CASSLRAYEQYF
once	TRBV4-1	CASSQLNLNTGELFF
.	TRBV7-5	CARSLAPGGGYTF
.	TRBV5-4	CASSLAPGQGHTDTQYF
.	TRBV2	CASSETAEAFF
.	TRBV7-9	CASSLLGTSGRGEQFF
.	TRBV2	CASSEQFRRYNEQFF
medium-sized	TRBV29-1	CSVGEGYEQYF
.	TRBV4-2	CASSQARDWLYEQYF
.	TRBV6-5	CASSVGYSYEQYF
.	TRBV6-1	CASSETGRNQPQHF
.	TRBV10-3	CAISSLGQERERPSYEQYF
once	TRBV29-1	CSAYTTSGRYATQYF
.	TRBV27	CASSLMGDEQYF
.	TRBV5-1	CASSGDGRADTEAFF
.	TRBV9	CASSVGAGREQYF
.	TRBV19	CASSKIRQGAYQPQHF
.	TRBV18	CASSPGQGARETQYF
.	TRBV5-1	CASSFQGLASYEQYF
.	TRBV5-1	CASSLTSGRAFETQYF
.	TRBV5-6	CASSLEGAYNEQFF
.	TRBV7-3	CASRATGTGELFF